This T cell receptor (beta chain) was found in a study of blood T cell repertoires in COVID-19. The germline V gene encodes CDR1 SGHNT and CDR2 YYREEE (reference sequence). This CDR3 has 14 amino acids. V lost 3 bases to trimming and J lost 6 bases; unmatched junction nucleotides: 6. Method: immunoSEQ multiplex PCR; TCRdb's copy keeps in-frame clones and lacks some. The sample lists about 350,000 clones, approximately 86% occurring once. Seattle patient enrollment occurred during active infection, with longitudinal follow-up thereafter. This sequence joins TRBV5-4 and TRBJ2-1, with 7 bases identical to TRBD2. The specimen sequenced was peripheral blood. The TCR was taken from a young man with COVID-19, enrolled during active disease. CDR3 nucleotide sequence: TGTGCCAGCAGCTCGGGGACTAAAAGCAATGAGCAGTTCTTC. It specifies CASSSGTKSNEQFF.